These 8 T cell receptor beta chains were all obtained from the same sample, sequenced in a study of spatial heterogeneity in lung cancer. Time point in this sample: sample taken at primary tumor resection. From the 5' RACE reads, TCRdb called clonotypes with MiXCR, one entry per CDR3 protein. The sample yields some 44,000 distinct CDR3 sequences, roughly 13% seen once. This specimen consisted of PBMCs, obtained at surgery. These receptors came from a male donor with early-stage non-small cell lung cancer.

This clonotype occurred a few times. This sequence joins TRBV25-1 and TRBJ1-2; 9 positions agree with TRBD1. Germline lookup yields CDR1 MGHDK and CDR2 SYGVNS. CDR3 size: 13 residues. The ends lost 6 bases at V and 8 bases at J; junction bases unmatched: 7. CDR3 sequence (DNA): TGTGCCAGCAGCGTAGGGACAGGGACCGGCTACACCTTC. Amino acid sequence: CASSVGTGTGYTF.

This clonotype showed up just a few times. The J gene is TRBJ2-5, the V gene TRBV7-3; no clear D. V was cut by 2 bases and J by 1 base, with 8 bases left in between. CDR1 and CDR2 from the germline V gene are SGHTA and FQGTGA. The CDR3 has 14 amino acids. The CDR3 loop is CASSLVPRQETQYF. The CDR3 DNA reads TGTGCCAGCAGCTTAGTCCCACGCCAAGAGACCCAGTACTTC.

This chain links TRBV3-1 with TRBJ2-2; D gene uncertain. The CDR3 loop spans 11 amino acids. The V and J ends lost 3 bases and 7 bases respectively, with 3 bases between them. Germline V gene lookup returns CDR1 LGHDT and CDR2 YNNKEL (reference sequence). CDR3 region: CASSHFGELFF. The CDR3 DNA sequence: TGTGCCAGCAGCCATTTCGGGGAGCTGTTTTTT.

This chain connects TRBV5-1 to TRBJ1-2; unclear D gene. The CDR3 runs 13 residues. Germline-derived CDR1 and CDR2 are SGHRS and YFSETQ. V was pared by 0 bases and J by 8 bases, with 11 bases between. CDR3 nucleotides: TGCGCCAGCAGCTTGGAACGGGTAAACGGCTACACCTTC. The encoded protein is CASSLERVNGYTF.

The chain has TRBV29-1 and TRBJ2-7; 9 bases match TRBD2. Per germline, CDR1 SQVTM and CDR2 ANQGSEA. This CDR3 comprises 14 residues. V gave up 6 bases and J gave up 2 bases; unmatched junction bases: 8. CDR3 sequence (DNA): TGCAGCGTCGGTGGGCGGGAGGGGGCCTACGAGCAGTACTTC. The encoded protein is CSVGGREGAYEQYF.

This clonotype was counted between two and nine times. The V gene is TRBV7-9, the J gene TRBJ1-5; 8 nucleotides match TRBD1. CDR3 length equals 15 residues. V lost 5 bases and J lost 5; bases outside the gene matches: 8. Germline CDR1 is SEHNR and CDR2 is FQNEAQ (reference sequence). The CDR3 DNA reads as TGTGCCAGCAGCGTGACAGGGGATAGAGATCAGCCCCAGCATTTT. This encodes CASSVTGDRDQPQHF. Full variable domain (remainder filled in from reference TRBV7-9 and TRBJ1-5): DTGVSQNPRHKITKRGQNVTFRCDPISEHNRLYWYRQTLGQGPEFLTYFQNEAQLEKSRLLSDRFSAERPKGSFSTLEIQRTEQGDSAMYLCASSVTGDRDQPQHFGDGTRLSIL.

This clonotype was seen at least ten times. The rearrangement uses TRBV7-6 and TRBJ2-7; D remains ambiguous. Germline lookup yields CDR1 SGHVS and CDR2 FNYEAQ. The CDR3 is made up of 13 amino acids. V was pared by 8 bases and J by 0 bases, with 11 bases between. CDR3 in amino acids: CASAKTNSYEQYF. In nucleotides, the CDR3 is TGTGCCAGCGCCAAAACAAACTCCTACGAGCAGTACTTC.

The genes are TRBV9 and TRBJ2-7, with a weak D call TRBD1 (5 bases). The V gene's germline CDR1 is SGDLS and CDR2 YYNGEE. The ends were cut back, 0 bases at V and 1 base at J, with 11 bases in the middle. This CDR3 comprises 15 residues. CDR3 in amino acids: CASSVGQSSSYEQYF. The CDR3 DNA sequence: TGTGCCAGCAGCGTAGGACAGAGCTCGTCCTACGAGCAGTACTTC.